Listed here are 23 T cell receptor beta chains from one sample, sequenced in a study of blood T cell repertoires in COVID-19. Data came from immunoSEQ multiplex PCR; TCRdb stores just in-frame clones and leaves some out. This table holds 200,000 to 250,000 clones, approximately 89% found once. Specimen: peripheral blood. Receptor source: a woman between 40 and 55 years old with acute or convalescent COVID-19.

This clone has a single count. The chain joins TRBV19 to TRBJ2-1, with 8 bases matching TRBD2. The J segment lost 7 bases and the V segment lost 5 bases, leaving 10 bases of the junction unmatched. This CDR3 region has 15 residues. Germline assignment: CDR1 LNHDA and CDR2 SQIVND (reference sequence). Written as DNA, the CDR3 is TGTGCCAGTAGTTTATATAGCGGGGTGGGAAATGAGCAGTTCTTC. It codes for CASSLYSGVGNEQFF.

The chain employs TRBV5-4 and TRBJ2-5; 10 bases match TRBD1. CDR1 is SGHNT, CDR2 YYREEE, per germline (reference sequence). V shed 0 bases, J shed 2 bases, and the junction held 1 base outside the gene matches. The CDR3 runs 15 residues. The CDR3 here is CASSLGDRGQETQYF. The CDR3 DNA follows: TGTGCCAGCAGCTTGGGGGACAGGGGACAAGAGACCCAGTACTTC.

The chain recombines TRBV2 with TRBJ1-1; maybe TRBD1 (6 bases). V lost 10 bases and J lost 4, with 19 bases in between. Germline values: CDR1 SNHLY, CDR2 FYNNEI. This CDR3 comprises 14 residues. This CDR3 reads CATGLGAESTEAFF. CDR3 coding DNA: TGTGCCACTGGGTTGGGGGCTGAGAGCACTGAAGCTTTCTTT.

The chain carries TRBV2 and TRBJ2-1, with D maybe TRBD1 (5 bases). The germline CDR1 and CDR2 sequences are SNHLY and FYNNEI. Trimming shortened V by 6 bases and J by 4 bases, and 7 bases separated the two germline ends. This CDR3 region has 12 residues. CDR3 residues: CASRGLYNEQFF. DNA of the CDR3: TGTGCCAGCAGGGGGCTTTACAATGAGCAGTTCTTC.

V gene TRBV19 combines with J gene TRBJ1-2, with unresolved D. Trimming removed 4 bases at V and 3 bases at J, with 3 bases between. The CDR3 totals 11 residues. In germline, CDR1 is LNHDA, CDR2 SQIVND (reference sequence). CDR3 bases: TGTGCCAGTAGTACTCACTATGGCTACACCTTC. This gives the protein CASSTHYGYTF.

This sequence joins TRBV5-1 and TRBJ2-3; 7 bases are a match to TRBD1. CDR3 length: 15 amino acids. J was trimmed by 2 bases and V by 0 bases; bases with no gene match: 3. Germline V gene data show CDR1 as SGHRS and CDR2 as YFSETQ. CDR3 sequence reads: CASSLDGTVTDTQYF. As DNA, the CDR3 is TGCGCCAGCAGCTTGGACGGGACAGTCACAGATACGCAGTATTTT.

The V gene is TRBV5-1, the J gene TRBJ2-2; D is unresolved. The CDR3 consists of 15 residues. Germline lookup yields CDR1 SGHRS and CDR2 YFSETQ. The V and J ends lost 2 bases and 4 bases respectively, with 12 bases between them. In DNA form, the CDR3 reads TGCGCCAGCAGCTTTCGGCGTCCGGGCACCGGGGAGCTGTTTTTT. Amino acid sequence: CASSFRRPGTGELFF.

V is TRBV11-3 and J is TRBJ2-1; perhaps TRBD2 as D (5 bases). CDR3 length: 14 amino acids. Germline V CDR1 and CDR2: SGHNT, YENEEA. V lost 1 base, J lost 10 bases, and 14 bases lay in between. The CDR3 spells CASSLGAGSKEQFF. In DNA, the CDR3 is TGTGCCAGCAGCTTAGGTGCGGGCAGTAAAGAGCAGTTCTTC.

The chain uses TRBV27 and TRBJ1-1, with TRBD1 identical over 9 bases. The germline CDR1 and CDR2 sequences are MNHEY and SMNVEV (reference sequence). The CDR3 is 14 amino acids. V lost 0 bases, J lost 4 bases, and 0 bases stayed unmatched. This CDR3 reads CASSLSGQGTEAFF. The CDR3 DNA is TGTGCCAGCAGTTTATCGGGACAGGGCACTGAAGCTTTCTTT.

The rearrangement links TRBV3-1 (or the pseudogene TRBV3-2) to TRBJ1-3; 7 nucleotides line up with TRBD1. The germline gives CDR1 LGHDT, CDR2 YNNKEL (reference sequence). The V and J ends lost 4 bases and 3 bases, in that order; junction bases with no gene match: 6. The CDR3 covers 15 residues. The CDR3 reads CASSPLAGGGNTIYF. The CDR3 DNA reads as TGTGCCAGCAGCCCCCTCGCAGGGGGTGGAAACACCATATATTTT.

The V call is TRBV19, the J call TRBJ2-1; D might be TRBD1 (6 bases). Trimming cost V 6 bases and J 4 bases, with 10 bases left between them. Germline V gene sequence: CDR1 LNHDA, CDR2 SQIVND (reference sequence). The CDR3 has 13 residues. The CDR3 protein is CASSQGQYNEQFF. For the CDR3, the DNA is TGTGCCAGTAGCCAAGGACAGTACAATGAGCAGTTCTTC. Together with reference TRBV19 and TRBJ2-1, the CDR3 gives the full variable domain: DGGITQSPKYLFRKEGQNVTLSCEQNLNHDAMYWYRQDPGQGLRLIYYSQIVNDFQKGDIAEGYSVSREKKESFPLTVTSAQKNPTAFYLCASSQGQYNEQFFGPGTRLTVL.

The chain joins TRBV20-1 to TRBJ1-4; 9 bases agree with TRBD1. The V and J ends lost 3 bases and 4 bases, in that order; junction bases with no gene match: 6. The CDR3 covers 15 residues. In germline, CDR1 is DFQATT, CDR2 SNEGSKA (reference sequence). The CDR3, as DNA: TGCAGTGCTAGTGACCCGGGACAGGGTAATGAAAAACTGTTTTTT. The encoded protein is CSASDPGQGNEKLFF.

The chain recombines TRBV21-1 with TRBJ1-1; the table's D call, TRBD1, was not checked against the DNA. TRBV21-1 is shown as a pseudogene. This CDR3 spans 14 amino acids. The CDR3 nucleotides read TGTGCCAGCAGCCGGACAGGACAAGGAACTGAAGCTTTCTTT. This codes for CASSRTGQGTEAFF.

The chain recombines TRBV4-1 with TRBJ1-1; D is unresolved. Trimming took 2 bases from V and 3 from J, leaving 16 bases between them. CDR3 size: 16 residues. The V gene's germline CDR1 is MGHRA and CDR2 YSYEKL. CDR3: CASSQRGRTSDTEAFF. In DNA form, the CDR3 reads TGCGCCAGCAGCCAAAGAGGGAGAACGTCTGACACTGAAGCTTTCTTT.

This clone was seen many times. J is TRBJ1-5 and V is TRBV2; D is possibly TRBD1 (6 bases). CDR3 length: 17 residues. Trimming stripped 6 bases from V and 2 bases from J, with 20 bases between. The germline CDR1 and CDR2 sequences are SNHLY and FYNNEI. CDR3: CASRMGADSRRNQPQHF. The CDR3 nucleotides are TGTGCCAGCAGAATGGGGGCGGACAGTCGACGCAATCAGCCCCAGCATTTT.

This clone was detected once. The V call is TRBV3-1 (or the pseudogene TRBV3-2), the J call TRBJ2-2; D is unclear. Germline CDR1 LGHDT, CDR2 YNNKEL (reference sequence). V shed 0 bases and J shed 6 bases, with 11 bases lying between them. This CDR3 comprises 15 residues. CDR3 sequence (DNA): TGTGCCAGCAGCCAAGATCCCCGGGTCCCCGGGGAGCTGTTTTTT. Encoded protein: CASSQDPRVPGELFF.

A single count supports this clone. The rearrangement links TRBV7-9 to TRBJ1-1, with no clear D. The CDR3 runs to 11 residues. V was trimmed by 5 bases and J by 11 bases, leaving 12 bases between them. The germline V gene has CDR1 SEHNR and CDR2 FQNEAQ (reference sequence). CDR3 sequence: CASSLSREAFF. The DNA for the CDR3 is TGTGCCAGCAGCCTTAGCCGAGAGGCTTTCTTT.

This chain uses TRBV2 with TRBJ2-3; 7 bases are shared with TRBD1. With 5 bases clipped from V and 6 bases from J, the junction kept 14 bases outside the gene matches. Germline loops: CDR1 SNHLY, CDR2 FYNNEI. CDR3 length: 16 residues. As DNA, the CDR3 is TGTGCCAGCAGTAACAGAATTAGGGGGCGCGGGGATACGCAGTATTTT. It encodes CASSNRIRGRGDTQYF.

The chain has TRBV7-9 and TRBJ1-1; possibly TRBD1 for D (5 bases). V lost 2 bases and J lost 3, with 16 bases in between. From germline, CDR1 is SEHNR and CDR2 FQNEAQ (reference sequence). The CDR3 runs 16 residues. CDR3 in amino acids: CASSLPGIGVDTEAFF. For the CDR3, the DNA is TGTGCCAGCAGCTTACCAGGGATAGGGGTTGACACTGAAGCTTTCTTT.

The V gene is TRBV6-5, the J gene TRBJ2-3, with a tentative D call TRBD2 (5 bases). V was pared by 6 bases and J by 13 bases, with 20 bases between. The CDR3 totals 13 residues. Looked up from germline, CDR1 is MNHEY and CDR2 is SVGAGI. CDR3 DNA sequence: TGTGCCAGCAGAAAGCAAACTTGGGCGGAGGAGTATTTT. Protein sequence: CASRKQTWAEEYF.

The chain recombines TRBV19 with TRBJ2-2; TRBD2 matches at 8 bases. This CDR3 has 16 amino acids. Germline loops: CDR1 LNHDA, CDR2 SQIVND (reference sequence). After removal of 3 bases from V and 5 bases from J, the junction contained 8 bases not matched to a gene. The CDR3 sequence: CASSILRGAGTGELFF. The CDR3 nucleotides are TGTGCCAGTAGTATTTTGCGGGGGGCAGGAACCGGGGAGCTGTTTTTT.

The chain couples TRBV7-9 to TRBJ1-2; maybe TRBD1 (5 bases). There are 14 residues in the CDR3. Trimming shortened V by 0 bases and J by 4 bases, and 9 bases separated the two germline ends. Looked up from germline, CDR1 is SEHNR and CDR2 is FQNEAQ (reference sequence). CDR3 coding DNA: TGTGCCAGCAGCTTAGCCCCGGGACTCTATGGCTACACCTTC. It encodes CASSLAPGLYGYTF.

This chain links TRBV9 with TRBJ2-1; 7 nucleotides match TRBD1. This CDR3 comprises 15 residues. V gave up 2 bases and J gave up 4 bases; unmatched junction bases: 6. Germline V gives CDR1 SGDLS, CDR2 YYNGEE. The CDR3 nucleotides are TGTGCCAGCAGCGTTGGCGACAGGGCGTACAATGAGCAGTTCTTC. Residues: CASSVGDRAYNEQFF.